This T cell receptor beta chain appears in the sequencing data of a study of blood T cell repertoires in COVID-19. About the study: Nucleic acid was either cDNA or gDNA, and it came from T cells, B-cell-depleted T cells, or PBMCs.

Method: immunoSEQ multiplex PCR; TCRdb's copy keeps in-frame clones and lacks some. The table includes roughly 250,000 clones, 90% to 95% detected once. The CDR3 has 16 amino acids. V lost 4 bases and J lost 4; bases outside the gene matches: 13. Germline V gene sequence: CDR1 ENHRY, CDR2 SYGVKD. Participants had their cohort set by participant-reported clinical history. This clone was recorded only once. The TCR comes from a woman aged 18-29 years who had recovered from COVID-19. Sequencing was carried out using PBMCs or T cells enriched from blood (not recorded which). The chain recombines TRBV10-3 with TRBJ2-7, with 7 bases aligning to TRBD1. CDR3 nucleotide sequence: TGTGCCATCAGTGCTAGAGGAACAGGGGCTATTTACGAGCAGTACTTC. As protein: CAISARGTGAIYEQYF.